A selection of T cell receptor beta chains follows, all from one sample in a study of blood T cells in healthy people across ages. MiXCR was run by TCRdb on the 5' RACE reads, yielding one entry per CDR3 protein. Among some 1,500,000 distinct CDR3 sequences, 40% to 45% were seen once, and the ten largest hold more than 4%. The sample comprised blood. The receptors stem from a young woman in good health. Both conserved end residues are part of each CDR3. A D gene is named only where the DNA matches it firmly. Size is stated for part of the rows, as once, few or many counts, or as a class when the clone is expanded.

clone_size j_call d_call v_call cdr3_nt cdr3_aa
NA TRBJ1-5 NA TRBV15 TGTGCCACCAGCATGCTCCAGCCACCGTGGGGCCCCCAGCATTTT CATSMLQPPWGPQHF
NA TRBJ1-5 NA TRBV14 TGTGCCACCAAATATGACAGGTCCCCCCAGCATTTT CATKYDRSPQHF
NA TRBJ1-1 NA TRBV6-6 TGTGCCAGCAGTCGAACCGCAAGTATGAACACTGAAGCTTTCTTT CASSRTASMNTEAFF
NA TRBJ2-5 TRBD2 TRBV29-1 TGCAGCCCCCGAAAGGCGGGAGGTTCCTACAATGAGCAGTACTTC CSPRKAGGSYNEQYF
few TRBJ1-2 TRBD1 TRBV7-9 TGTGCCAGCAGCTCATGGGGACAGGGGAGTAATGGCTACACCTTC CASSSWGQGSNGYTF
NA TRBJ2-1 NA TRBV7-8 TGTGCCAGCAGCTTAGCAGGGACTCTAAGTATCGGTGAGCAGTTCTTC CASSLAGTLSIGEQFF
NA TRBJ2-1 TRBD2 TRBV29-1 TGCAGCGTTGGAGGGAGACTAGCCGTCAATGAGCGGTTCTTC CSVGGRLAVNERFF
NA TRBJ1-4 NA TRBV19 TGTGCCACCCTGGGGCGGAATAATGAAAAACTGTTTTTT CATLGRNNEKLFF
NA TRBJ2-1 NA TRBV4-3 TGCGCCAGCAGCCAAGATCTTCCGGGTCGTCCTTCCCACAATGAGCAGTTCTTC CASSQDLPGRPSHNEQFF
NA TRBJ2-1 NA TRBV28 TGTGCCAGCAGTTTCGAAACAAATGAGCAGTTCTTC CASSFETNEQFF
NA TRBJ2-7 NA TRBV15 TGTGCCACAGGGTATGAGTTGGCCTACGAGCAGTACTTC CATGYELAYEQYF
few TRBJ2-1 NA TRBV20-1 TGCAGTGCTGGGCGGACAAGCCCCTACAATGAGCAGTTCTTC CSAGRTSPYNEQFF
few TRBJ2-1 NA TRBV27 TGTGCCAGCAGTTTATATCGGGACAAATACAATGAGCAGTTCTTC CASSLYRDKYNEQFF
NA TRBJ2-5 NA TRBV4-3 TGCGCCAGCAGCCAAGGGCCCGGGTCCAACTACAATGAGCAGTACTTC CASSQGPGSNYNEQYF
once TRBJ2-1 TRBD2 TRBV15 TGTACCACCAGCAGAGGGGCGGGAGGGCCCAACAATGAGCAGTTCTTC CTTSRGAGGPNNEQFF
NA TRBJ2-5 NA TRBV2 TGTGCCAGCAGTGTTGGTGTCAAGACCCAGTACTTC CASSVGVKTQYF
once TRBJ2-3 NA TRBV12-3/TRBV12-4 TGTGCCAGCATCCCCCCAGTGGCTAGAGGTTTTACAGATACGCAGTATTTT CASIPPVARGFTDTQYF
NA TRBJ2-1 NA TRBV20-1 TGCAGAACGCGCACCGACTCGGTAGCGAGTCCCAATGAGCAGTTCTTC CRTRTDSVASPNEQFF